These 21 T cell receptor beta chains were all obtained from the same sample, sequenced in a study of T cells in localized non-small cell lung cancer. Clones were sequenced by immunoSEQ multiplex PCR, and TCRdb holds only the in-frame ones, with some missing. The table has around 70,000 clones, roughly nine tenths seen once. Sequencing was performed on peripheral blood, taken before any cancer treatment. These receptors all stem from a male donor aged 60 or over with stage III squamous cell lung carcinoma.

The rearrangement joins TRBV27 to TRBJ2-5; D not certain. The CDR3 has 15 amino acids. CDR1 and CDR2 (germline): MNHEY, SMNVEV (reference sequence). Trimming removed 2 bases at V and 7 bases at J, with 17 bases between. The CDR3 is CASSLGNPVGVTQYF. The CDR3 DNA reads as TGTGCCAGCAGTTTAGGGAATCCTGTGGGTGTGACCCAGTACTTC.

Only one count was recorded for this clone. The genes are TRBV2 and TRBJ1-2, with 7 bases that match TRBD1. CDR1 SNHLY and CDR2 FYNNEI come from the germline V gene. V lost 6 bases, J lost 4 bases, and 8 bases stayed unmatched. The CDR3 has 14 residues. The CDR3 spells CASRGTQGSYGYTF. The CDR3 DNA is TGTGCCAGCAGGGGAACACAGGGGAGCTATGGCTACACCTTC.

This clone was found a few times. The J gene is TRBJ2-7, the V gene TRBV6-1, with D possibly matching TRBD2 (7 bases). Germline V gene sequence: CDR1 MNHNS, CDR2 SASEGT. The CDR3 contains 14 residues. With 11 bases removed from V and 4 bases from J, the gap between germline ends came to 21 bases. Here the CDR3 reads CAGSDWGRGYEQYF. DNA of the CDR3: TGTGCCGGGTCCGACTGGGGGAGGGGGTACGAGCAGTACTTC.

V usage is TRBV6-1 and J usage is TRBJ1-1; D gene ambiguous. Germline V gene lookup returns CDR1 MNHNS and CDR2 SASEGT. The CDR3 is 14 amino acids. V lost 4 bases to trimming and J lost 5 bases, with 14 bases between them. The DNA for the CDR3 is TGTGCCAGCAGTGGGGCCCGGGGAAGGACTGAAGCTTTCTTT. Amino acid sequence: CASSGARGRTEAFF.

V gene TRBV19 combines with J gene TRBJ2-3; 8 bases are shared with TRBD2. This CDR3 is 14 amino acids long. Germline CDR1 is LNHDA and CDR2 is SQIVND (reference sequence). V shed 5 bases and J 1 base; nucleotides not matched to a gene: 2. The CDR3 bases are TGTGCCAGTAGTGCGGGGGGACGCACAGATACGCAGTATTTT. The encoded protein is CASSAGGRTDTQYF. Supplemented by reference TRBV19 and TRBJ2-3, the full variable domain reads DGGITQSPKYLFRKEGQNVTLSCEQNLNHDAMYWYRQDPGQGLRLIYYSQIVNDFQKGDIAEGYSVSREKKESFPLTVTSAQKNPTAFYLCASSAGGRTDTQYFGPGTRLTVL.

This chain connects TRBV6-1 to TRBJ1-4; D ambiguous. The CDR3 spans 15 residues. Germline assignment: CDR1 MNHNS and CDR2 SASEGT. Trimming took 2 bases from V and 8 from J, leaving 15 bases between them. CDR3 loop: CASSEPGRVDEKLFF. The CDR3 coding sequence is TGTGCCAGCAGTGAACCTGGAAGGGTTGACGAAAAACTGTTTTTT.

The chain joins TRBV5-8 to TRBJ1-6, with no clear D. Germline CDR1 is SGHTS and CDR2 is YDEGEE. Trimming cost V 2 bases and J 11 bases, with 5 bases left between them. This CDR3 comprises 11 residues. The CDR3 nucleotides read TGTGCCAGCAGCTTTGTGCCACCCCTCCACTTT. This translates into CASSFVPPLHF.

CDR3 bases: TGTGCCAGCAGTTCATCAGGGGACTACTATGGCTACACCTTC. It encodes CASSSSGDYYGYTF. The V gene is TRBV28, the J gene TRBJ1-2; maybe TRBD1 (6 bases). The CDR3 totals 14 residues. V lost 4 bases to trimming and J lost 3 bases, with 12 bases between them. Germline assignment: CDR1 MDHEN and CDR2 SYDVKM.

The V and J genes are TRBV29-1 and TRBJ1-1, with 11 positions matching TRBD1. Per germline, CDR1 SQVTM and CDR2 ANQGSEA. The CDR3 loop spans 13 amino acids. V trimming: 7 bases; J trimming: 4 bases; junction bases outside the gene matches: 5. DNA for the CDR3: TGCAGCGCCGGACAGGGGGCGAGCACTGAAGCTTTCTTT. It yields the protein CSAGQGASTEAFF.

This chain connects TRBV7-9 to TRBJ2-2; D is ambiguous. Trimming removed 4 bases at V and 6 bases at J, with 12 bases between. CDR1 is SEHNR and CDR2 is FQNEAQ in the germline V gene (reference sequence). The length of the CDR3 is 14 residues. The CDR3 protein is CASSSSGYAGELFF. The DNA for the CDR3 is TGTGCCAGCAGCTCGTCTGGGTACGCCGGGGAGCTGTTTTTT. Full variable domain (rest looked up from reference TRBV7-9 and TRBJ2-2): DTGVSQNPRHKITKRGQNVTFRCDPISEHNRLYWYRQTLGQGPEFLTYFQNEAQLEKSRLLSDRFSAERPKGSFSTLEIQRTEQGDSAMYLCASSSSGYAGELFFGEGSRLTVL.

The chain recombines TRBV7-3 with TRBJ2-2; D call uncertain. Germline V lookup: CDR1 SGHTA, CDR2 FQGTGA. The CDR3 has 13 residues. V was clipped by 2 bases and J by 8 bases, with 9 bases between them. The CDR3 nucleotides are TGTGCCAGCAGCTTATTAGCTACGGGGGAGCTGTTTTTT. Its translation: CASSLLATGELFF.

The rearrangement joins TRBV14 to TRBJ2-3, with D perhaps matching TRBD1 or TRBD2 (5 bases each). V was clipped by 2 bases and J by 0 bases, with 9 bases between them. CDR1 and CDR2 from the germline V gene are SGHDN and FVKESK. The CDR3 length is 15 residues. CDR3 sequence reads: CASSQRGVSTDTQYF. Here the CDR3 DNA reads TGTGCCAGCAGCCAACGGGGCGTGAGCACAGATACGCAGTATTTT.

The V call is TRBV2, the J call TRBJ2-1; D is possibly TRBD1 (7 bases). V was clipped by 0 bases and J by 2 bases, with 11 bases between them. The CDR3 sequence is 16 residues long. Per the germline V gene, CDR1 is SNHLY and CDR2 is FYNNEI. The CDR3 region is CASSEAQGGAYNEQFF. For the CDR3, the DNA is TGTGCCAGCAGTGAAGCGCAGGGGGGCGCCTACAATGAGCAGTTCTTC.

This chain uses TRBV29-1 with TRBJ2-1; D perhaps matches TRBD2 (5 bases). CDR1 and CDR2 (germline): SQVTM, ANQGSEA. The V end was cut by 6 bases, the J end by 9 bases, with 15 bases between. The length of the CDR3 is 12 residues. CDR3 bases: TGCAGCGTCGCGGGTAACTCATTTGAGCAGTTCTTC. Its translation is CSVAGNSFEQFF.

This clone was counted only a few times. This chain connects TRBV28 to TRBJ1-5, with a possible D match to TRBD1 (5 bases). Trimming left V 6 bases short and J 5 bases short, with 14 bases between. CDR3 size: 14 residues. In germline, CDR1 is MDHEN, CDR2 SYDVKM. The CDR3 bases are TGTGCCAGCAGCCGCATCAGGGAATATCAGCCCCAGCATTTT. Translated: CASSRIREYQPQHF. Variable domain in full (rest from reference TRBV28 and TRBJ1-5): DVKVTQSSRYLVKRTGEKVFLECVQDMDHENMFWYRQDPGLGLRLIYFSYDVKMKEKGDIPEGYSVSREKKERFSLILESASTNQTSMYLCASSRIREYQPQHFGDGTRLSIL.

V is TRBV10-2 and J is TRBJ2-7, with TRBD1 identical over 7 bases. V shed 5 bases, J shed 7 bases, and the junction held 11 bases outside the gene matches. The CDR3 is made up of 14 amino acids. The germline gives CDR1 WSHSY, CDR2 SAAADI. In DNA form, the CDR3 reads TGCGCCAGCAGTCCCTGGGTAGGGGGCGGAGAGCAGTACGTC. Residues: CASSPWVGGGEQYV.

The V gene is TRBV7-2, the J gene TRBJ2-3; D perhaps matches TRBD1 (5 bases). Germline CDR1 is SGHTA and CDR2 is FQGNSA. The CDR3 length is 14 residues. Trimming left V 8 bases short and J 0 bases short, with 12 bases between. CDR3 residues: CASGAGPSTDTQYF. CDR3 coding DNA: TGTGCCAGCGGGGCAGGGCCGAGCACAGATACGCAGTATTTT.

The J gene is TRBJ1-2, the V gene TRBV2; 8 nucleotides line up with TRBD1. Unmatched junction bases numbered 9, after V lost 6 bases and J lost 12 bases. The germline CDR1 and CDR2 sequences are SNHLY and FYNNEI. The CDR3 consists of 12 residues. The CDR3 sequence: CASRATGQGDTF. CDR3 nucleotides: TGTGCCAGCAGGGCTACCGGACAGGGTGACACCTTC.

The rearrangement uses TRBV30 and TRBJ1-4; D uncertain. CDR1 and CDR2 (germline): GTSNPN, SVGIG (reference sequence). The CDR3 spans 16 residues. Trimming took 3 bases from V and 8 from J, leaving 22 bases between them. The CDR3 DNA follows: TGTGCCTGGAGACGAAGGATTGGACTTATGCGGGAAAAACTGTTTTTT. Translation: CAWRRRIGLMREKLFF.

This chain connects TRBV27 to TRBJ2-5, with D maybe TRBD1 (6 bases). The CDR3 covers 16 residues. V gave up 0 bases and J gave up 2 bases, with 13 bases separating them. CDR1 and CDR2 from the germline V gene are MNHEY and SMNVEV (reference sequence). CDR3 region: CASSLSRGAVQETQYF. The CDR3 region has the DNA TGTGCCAGCAGTTTATCCAGGGGAGCGGTTCAAGAGACCCAGTACTTC.

This chain uses TRBV29-1 with TRBJ2-7, with a weak D call TRBD1 (6 bases). Germline V gene data show CDR1 as SQVTM and CDR2 as ANQGSEA. V was clipped by 7 bases and J by 4 bases, with 14 bases between them. This CDR3 has 12 residues. CDR3 nucleotide sequence: TGCAGCGCAACAGGGAGCGGATACGAGCAGTACGTC. Its protein product is CSATGSGYEQYV.